Presented here are 4 T cell receptor beta chains from one specimen sequenced in a study of blood T cell repertoires in COVID-19. Repertoires were generated with immunoSEQ multiplex PCR, while TCRdb's copy carries only in-frame clones and drops some. The sample carries 150,000 or so clones, 83% recorded once. The specimen sequenced was peripheral blood. The receptors come from an older woman with COVID-19, enrolled during active disease.

The chain couples TRBV7-3 to TRBJ2-1; 11 nucleotides match TRBD1. After removal of 3 bases from V and 8 bases from J, the junction contained 15 bases not matched to a gene. The CDR3 is 18 residues long. In germline, CDR1 is SGHTA, CDR2 FQGTGA. CDR3 sequence (DNA): TGTGCCAGCAGCTTTCGTCCCTCCGGGACAGGGGGGACCGATGAGCAGTTCTTC. This encodes CASSFRPSGTGGTDEQFF.

The J gene is TRBJ2-5, the V gene TRBV5-1; 11 positions match TRBD2. The CDR3 runs to 16 residues. Per germline, CDR1 SGHRS and CDR2 YFSETQ. Trimming cost V 7 bases and J 1 base; bases outside gene matches: 9. For the CDR3, the DNA is TGCGCCAGCCAACCGTCTAGCGGGAGGAGCCAAGAGACCCAGTACTTC. It yields the protein CASQPSSGRSQETQYF.

The rearrangement links TRBV24-1 to TRBJ2-1; 9 positions agree with TRBD2. Germline lookup yields CDR1 KGHDR and CDR2 SFDVKD. After removal of 4 bases from V and 9 bases from J, the junction contained 3 bases not matched to a gene. The CDR3 loop spans 13 amino acids. In DNA, the CDR3 is TGTGCCACCAGTGACCAGCGGGGGGTTGAGCAGTTCTTC. Translating it yields CATSDQRGVEQFF.

V is TRBV2 and J is TRBJ1-1; D perhaps matches TRBD1 (6 bases). Trimming removed 1 base from V and 1 base from J, with 7 bases in between. The CDR3 is 14 amino acids. Germline lookup yields CDR1 SNHLY and CDR2 FYNNEI. CDR3 residues: CASSEVRGNTEAFF. CDR3 sequence (DNA): TGTGCCAGCAGTGAAGTCAGGGGGAACACTGAAGCTTTCTTT.